The 24 T cell receptor beta chains reported below all come from one sample, sequenced in a study of early T cells in non-severe SARS-CoV-2 infection. TCRdb re-derived calls from the 5' RACE reads in MiXCR, one entry per CDR3 protein. Among around 53,000 distinct CDR3 sequences, roughly 12% were seen once, and the ten largest hold approximately 2.5%. The source material was whole blood, sampled at baseline. Every receptor here comes from an adult who was a healthcare worker with PCR-confirmed SARS-CoV-2 infection or an uninfected control (not recorded which).

This chain links TRBV20-1 with TRBJ1-5; D is uncertain. Germline V gives CDR1 DFQATT, CDR2 SNEGSKA (reference sequence). This CDR3 region has 13 residues. Trimming took 0 bases from V and 0 from J, leaving 3 bases between them. The CDR3 nucleotides are TGCAGTGCTAGAGATCTTAGCAATCAGCCCCAGCATTTT. Translated, it gives CSARDLSNQPQHF.

This sequence joins TRBV29-1 and TRBJ1-1; no definite D call. V was clipped by 2 bases and J by 1 base, with 5 bases between them. The CDR3 runs 12 residues. Per the germline V gene, CDR1 is SQVTM and CDR2 is ANQGSEA. CDR3 coding DNA: TGCAGCGTTGAACGGCCGAACACTGAAGCTTTCTTT. Protein: CSVERPNTEAFF.

V is TRBV20-1 and J is TRBJ1-2; D call uncertain. Trimming cost V 0 bases and J 7 bases, with 9 bases left between them. Germline assignment: CDR1 DFQATT and CDR2 SNEGSKA (reference sequence). The CDR3 consists of 12 residues. The CDR3 loop reads CSARDLPSGYTF. The CDR3 DNA is TGCAGTGCTAGAGATCTCCCGAGTGGCTACACCTTC.

This clonotype occurred a few times. This sequence joins TRBV4-3 and TRBJ1-6; D is uncertain. CDR1 LGHNA and CDR2 YSLEER come from the germline V gene. CDR3 length equals 18 residues. The V and J ends lost 0 bases and 6 bases respectively, with 18 bases between them. CDR3 DNA: TGCGCCAGCAGCCAAGATTCACGGTGGGAGTTGCGTAATTCACCCCTCCACTTT. Its translation is CASSQDSRWELRNSPLHF.

The chain employs TRBV13 and TRBJ2-1; 8 nucleotides align to TRBD2. This CDR3 spans 15 amino acids. Germline V gene sequence: CDR1 PRHDT, CDR2 FYEKMQ (reference sequence). J was trimmed by 6 bases and V by 8 bases; bases with no gene match: 12. The CDR3 DNA is TGTGCCAGCGATTCGTGGCGGGAGGCCACCAATGAGCAGTTCTTC. Translation: CASDSWREATNEQFF. The variable domain in full, completed from reference TRBV13 and TRBJ2-1, reads AAGVIQSPRHLIKEKRETATLKCYPIPRHDTVYWYQQGPGQDPQFLISFYEKMQSDKGSIPDRFSAQQFSDYHSELNMSSLELGDSALYFCASDSWREATNEQFFGPGTRLTVL.

The rearrangement uses TRBV10-1 and TRBJ2-7; 14 bases line up with TRBD2. The germline CDR1 and CDR2 sequences are WNHNN and SYGVQD (reference sequence). After removal of 10 bases from V and 5 bases from J, the junction contained 7 bases not matched to a gene. The CDR3 is 14 amino acids. CDR3 amino acids: CATGTSGSLDEQYF. Here the CDR3 DNA reads TGCGCCACCGGGACTAGCGGGAGTCTCGACGAGCAGTACTTC.

The CDR3 region is CASTPGDNEKLFF. The CDR3 DNA follows: TGTGCCAGTACCCCAGGGGACAATGAAAAACTGTTTTTT. This chain links TRBV19 with TRBJ1-4; D is perhaps TRBD1 (6 bases). V lost 7 bases to trimming and J lost 5 bases, with 11 bases between them. Looked up from germline, CDR1 is LNHDA and CDR2 is SQIVND (reference sequence). The CDR3 covers 13 residues.

CDR3: CASSQAGTTNSPLHF. The CDR3 coding sequence is TGTGCCAGCAGCCAAGCCGGGACGACTAATTCACCCCTCCACTTT. This chain connects TRBV3-1 to TRBJ1-6; D possibly corresponds to TRBD1 (5 bases). V dropped 1 base and J dropped 6 bases, with 10 bases sitting between them. This CDR3 contains 15 residues. Germline lookup yields CDR1 LGHDT and CDR2 YNNKEL (reference sequence).

This clonotype occurred a few times. The rearrangement links TRBV7-2 to TRBJ1-5, with D unresolved. Germline-derived CDR1 and CDR2 are SGHTA and FQGNSA. V was trimmed by 1 base and J by 0 bases, leaving 7 bases between them. The CDR3 sequence is 15 residues long. The CDR3, as DNA: TGTGCCAGCAGCTTAGTGCAAAATAGCAATCAGCCCCAGCATTTT. It yields the protein CASSLVQNSNQPQHF.

This clonotype was picked up a small number of times. This chain joins TRBV13 and TRBJ2-7; the match to TRBD1 covers 7 bases. V dropped 2 bases and J dropped 2; count of bases not matched to a gene: 6. This CDR3 comprises 15 residues. CDR1 PRHDT and CDR2 FYEKMQ come from the germline V gene (reference sequence). The CDR3: CASSLSETGPYEQYF. The CDR3 DNA sequence: TGTGCCAGCAGCTTATCCGAGACAGGGCCCTACGAGCAGTACTTC.

The chain recombines TRBV27 with TRBJ1-1; TRBD1 matches 7 bases. The CDR3 contains 14 residues. Losses at the gene ends were 5 bases for V and 4 bases for J; bases not matched to a gene: 7. From germline, CDR1 is MNHEY and CDR2 SMNVEV (reference sequence). The CDR3 loop reads CASSGNRGSTEAFF. The CDR3, as DNA: TGTGCCAGCAGTGGCAACAGGGGAAGCACTGAAGCTTTCTTT.

This clonotype has just a few counts. The chain carries TRBV15 and TRBJ1-1, with D unclear. V dropped 2 bases and J dropped 8 bases, with 12 bases sitting between them. From germline, CDR1 is LNHNV and CDR2 YYDKDF (reference sequence). CDR3 length: 13 amino acids. The CDR3 sequence is CATSRSWTEEAFF. Here the CDR3 DNA reads TGTGCCACCAGCAGATCTTGGACGGAGGAAGCTTTCTTT.

V and J are TRBV4-3 and TRBJ1-1; D might be TRBD1 (6 bases). Between the trimmed V and J ends, which lost 4 bases and 4 bases, there was a span of 10 bases. The V gene's germline CDR1 is LGHNA and CDR2 YSLEER. CDR3 length: 13 residues. CDR3 DNA: TGCGCCAGCAGCCGGAACAGGGCCACTGAAGCTTTCTTT. Encoded protein: CASSRNRATEAFF.

This clonotype has only a few counts. This chain joins TRBV3-1 and TRBJ2-7; 11 nucleotides agree with TRBD2. From germline, CDR1 is LGHDT and CDR2 YNNKEL (reference sequence). The CDR3 is 14 residues long. V was clipped by 5 bases and J by 6 bases; unmatched bases: 6. The CDR3 nucleotides are TGTGCCAGCAGCTTTAGCGGGAGGGGTCCCGAGCAGTACTTC. Protein: CASSFSGRGPEQYF.

This clonotype was counted many times. The chain links TRBV7-9 to TRBJ1-4; tentatively, D is TRBD1 (5 bases). Germline CDR1 SEHNR, CDR2 FQNEAQ (reference sequence). Trimming took 2 bases from V and 7 from J, leaving 17 bases between them. This CDR3 comprises 16 residues. CDR3 sequence: CASSLNLGTGSEKLFF. In nucleotides, the CDR3 is TGTGCCAGCAGCTTAAACCTAGGGACGGGAAGTGAAAAACTGTTTTTT. The full variable domain, rest sourced from reference TRBV7-9 and TRBJ1-4, is DTGVSQNPRHKITKRGQNVTFRCDPISEHNRLYWYRQTLGQGPEFLTYFQNEAQLEKSRLLSDRFSAERPKGSFSTLEIQRTEQGDSAMYLCASSLNLGTGSEKLFFGSGTQLSVL.

V is TRBV6-2 or TRBV6-3 and J is TRBJ2-7, with 11 bases aligning to TRBD2. Germline values: CDR1 MNHEY, CDR2 SVGEGT. This CDR3 comprises 15 residues. V was clipped by 0 bases and J by 2 bases; unmatched bases: 0. The chain's CDR3 is CASSYSTSGAYEQYF. The DNA of the CDR3 is TGTGCCAGCAGTTACTCGACTAGCGGGGCCTACGAGCAGTACTTC.

V is TRBV10-2 and J is TRBJ2-7, with D tentatively TRBD1 (5 bases). This CDR3 is 13 amino acids long. The V end lost 8 bases, the J end lost 0 bases, and 11 bases lay between the germline ends. Per the germline V gene, CDR1 is WSHSY and CDR2 is SAAADI. The CDR3 spells CASARQSSYEQYF. The CDR3 region has the DNA TGCGCCAGCGCCCGACAGAGCTCCTACGAGCAGTACTTC.

This clonotype was counted between two and nine times. The rearrangement uses TRBV7-9 and TRBJ1-3; D might be TRBD1 (5 bases). Germline values: CDR1 SEHNR, CDR2 FQNEAQ (reference sequence). This CDR3 has 13 residues. With 5 bases removed from V and 7 bases from J, the gap between germline ends came to 12 bases. CDR3 nucleotide sequence: TGTGCCAGCAGCCCCCGCAGGGCGAACACCATATATTTT. It translates to CASSPRRANTIYF.

This clonotype was found many times. CDR3 nucleotide sequence: TGTGCCAGCAGTTTACAGGGTACCGATGGCTACACCTTC. This sequence encodes CASSLQGTDGYTF. The rearrangement uses TRBV28 and TRBJ1-2, with D maybe TRBD1 (5 bases). Germline V CDR1 and CDR2: MDHEN, SYDVKM. V shed 2 bases and J shed 6 bases, with 10 bases lying between them. The CDR3 loop spans 13 amino acids.

The chain is built from TRBV19 and TRBJ2-2; weak D call: TRBD2 (5 bases). Germline V CDR1 and CDR2: LNHDA, SQIVND (reference sequence). V was trimmed by 5 bases and J by 5 bases, leaving 18 bases between them. The CDR3 is made up of 16 amino acids. CDR3 amino acids: CASSSDTRWRTGELFF. CDR3 sequence (DNA): TGTGCCAGTAGTTCTGACACTCGATGGAGGACCGGGGAGCTGTTTTTT.

This clonotype was recorded at least ten times. The chain joins TRBV6-1 to TRBJ2-2; D remains ambiguous. The V gene lost 1 base and the J gene lost 0 bases, with 9 bases spanning the gap. Germline CDR1 is MNHNS and CDR2 is SASEGT. The CDR3 length is 16 residues. CDR3 nucleotides: TGTGCCAGCAGTGAAGACACGGCATCGAACACCGGGGAGCTGTTTTTT. It specifies CASSEDTASNTGELFF.

V usage is TRBV10-2 and J usage is TRBJ1-2, with unresolved D. V was shortened by 4 bases and J by 4 bases, with 13 bases between the two germline ends. CDR1 and CDR2 from the germline V gene are WSHSY and SAAADI. The CDR3 extends over 14 amino acids. CDR3 amino acids: CASSVDGLVYGYTF. The CDR3 DNA reads TGCGCCAGCAGTGTGGACGGACTAGTCTATGGCTACACCTTC.

This clonotype was seen at least ten times. The V and J genes are TRBV12-3 or TRBV12-4 and TRBJ2-2; D unclear. The CDR3 contains 13 residues. The V gene lost 8 bases and the J gene lost 1 base, with 8 bases spanning the gap. The CDR3 region has the DNA TGTGCCAGCTACGGAGAGAACACCGGGGAGCTGTTTTTT. Translating it yields CASYGENTGELFF.

This clonotype was recorded a few times. DNA for the CDR3: TGTGCCAGTAGCTCCACAATGTACCAAGAGACCCAGTACTTC. It encodes CASSSTMYQETQYF. The chain joins TRBV6-5 to TRBJ2-5; D remains ambiguous. V lost 9 bases and J lost 0, with 14 bases in between. The CDR3 loop spans 14 amino acids. Germline CDR1 reads MNHEY; CDR2 reads SVGAGI.